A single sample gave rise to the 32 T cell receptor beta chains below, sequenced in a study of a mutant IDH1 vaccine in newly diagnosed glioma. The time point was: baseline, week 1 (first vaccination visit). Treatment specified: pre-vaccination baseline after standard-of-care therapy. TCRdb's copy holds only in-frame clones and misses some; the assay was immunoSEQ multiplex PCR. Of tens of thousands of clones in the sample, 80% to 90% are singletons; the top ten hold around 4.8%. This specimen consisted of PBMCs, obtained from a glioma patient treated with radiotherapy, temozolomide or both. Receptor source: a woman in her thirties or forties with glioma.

The CDR3 nucleotides read TGTGCCATCGGGGAGAGGAACACCGGGGAGCTGTTTTTT. Protein product: CAIGERNTGELFF. This chain connects TRBV10-3 to TRBJ2-2; a weak D match, TRBD2 (5 bases). Trimming left V 8 bases short and J 1 base short, with 8 bases between. This CDR3 region has 13 residues. Germline lookup yields CDR1 ENHRY and CDR2 SYGVKD.

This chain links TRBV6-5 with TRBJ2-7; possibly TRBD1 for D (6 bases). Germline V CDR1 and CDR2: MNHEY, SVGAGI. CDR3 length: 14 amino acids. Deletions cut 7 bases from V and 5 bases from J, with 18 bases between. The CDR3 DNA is TGTGCCAGCACGGACAGCCATCTTGCTAACGAGCAGTACTTC. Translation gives CASTDSHLANEQYF.

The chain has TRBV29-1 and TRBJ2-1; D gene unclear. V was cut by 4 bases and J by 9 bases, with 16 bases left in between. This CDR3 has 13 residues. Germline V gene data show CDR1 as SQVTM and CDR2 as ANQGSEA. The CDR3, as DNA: TGCAGCGTTGGCCAGATTAATTCGGGTGAGCAGTTCTTC. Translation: CSVGQINSGEQFF.

The DNA of the CDR3 is TGTGCCAGCAGCCCGGACGGGCAGCCCCAGCATTTT. It encodes CASSPDGQPQHF. The chain joins TRBV2 to TRBJ1-5; D ambiguous. The ends were cut back, 6 bases at V and 7 bases at J, with 10 bases in the middle. This CDR3 spans 12 amino acids. The germline gives CDR1 SNHLY, CDR2 FYNNEI.

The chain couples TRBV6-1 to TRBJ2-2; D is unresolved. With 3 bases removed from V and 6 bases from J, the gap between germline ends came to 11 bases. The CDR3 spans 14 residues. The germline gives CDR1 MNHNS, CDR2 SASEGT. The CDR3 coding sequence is TGTGCCAGCAGTGACCGGCAGCCCGCCGGGGAGCTGTTTTTT. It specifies CASSDRQPAGELFF.

The CDR3 region has the DNA TGTGCCGCCTCAGGAGGGACAACTAATGAAAAACTGTTTTTT. Translating it yields CAASGGTTNEKLFF. This sequence joins TRBV19 and TRBJ1-4; D gene unclear. The CDR3 is made up of 14 amino acids. Looked up from germline, CDR1 is LNHDA and CDR2 is SQIVND (reference sequence). V was pared by 11 bases and J by 0 bases, with 13 bases between.

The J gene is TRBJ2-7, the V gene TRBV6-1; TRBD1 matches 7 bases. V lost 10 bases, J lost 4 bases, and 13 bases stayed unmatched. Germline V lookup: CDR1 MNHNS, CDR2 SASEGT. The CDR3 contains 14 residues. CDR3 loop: CATTSGDSKYEQYF. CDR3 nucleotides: TGTGCCACCACCTCTGGGGACAGCAAGTACGAGCAGTACTTC.

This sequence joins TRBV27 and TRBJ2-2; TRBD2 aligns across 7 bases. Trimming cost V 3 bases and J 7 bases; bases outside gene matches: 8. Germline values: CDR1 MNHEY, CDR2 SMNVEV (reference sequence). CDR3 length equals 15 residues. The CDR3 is CASSFWGGRVGELFF. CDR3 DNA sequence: TGTGCCAGCAGTTTTTGGGGGGGTAGGGTCGGGGAGCTGTTTTTT.

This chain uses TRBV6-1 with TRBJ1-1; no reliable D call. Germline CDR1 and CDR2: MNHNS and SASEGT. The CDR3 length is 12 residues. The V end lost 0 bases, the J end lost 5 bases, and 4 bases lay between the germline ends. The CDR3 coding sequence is TGTGCCAGCAGTGAAGCCTGGACTGAAGCTTTCTTT. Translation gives CASSEAWTEAFF.

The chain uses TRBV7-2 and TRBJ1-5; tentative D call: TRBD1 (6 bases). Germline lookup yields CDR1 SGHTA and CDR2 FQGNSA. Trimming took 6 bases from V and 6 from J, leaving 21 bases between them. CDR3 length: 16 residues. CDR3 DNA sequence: TGTGCCAGCAGTAATGAGGGCAGGGGCGTCGGTCAGCCCCAGCATTTT. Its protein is CASSNEGRGVGQPQHF.

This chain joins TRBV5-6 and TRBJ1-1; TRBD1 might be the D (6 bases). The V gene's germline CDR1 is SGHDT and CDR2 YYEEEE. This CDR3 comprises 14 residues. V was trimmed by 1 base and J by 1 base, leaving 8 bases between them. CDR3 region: CASSLNRENTEAFF. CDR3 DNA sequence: TGTGCCAGCAGCTTGAACAGGGAGAACACTGAAGCTTTCTTT. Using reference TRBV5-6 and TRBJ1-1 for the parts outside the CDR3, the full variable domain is DAGVTQSPTHLIKTRGQQVTLRCSPKSGHDTVSWYQQALGQGPQFIFQYYEEEERQRGNFPDRFSGHQFPNYSSELNVNALLLGDSALYLCASSLNRENTEAFFGQGTRLTVV.

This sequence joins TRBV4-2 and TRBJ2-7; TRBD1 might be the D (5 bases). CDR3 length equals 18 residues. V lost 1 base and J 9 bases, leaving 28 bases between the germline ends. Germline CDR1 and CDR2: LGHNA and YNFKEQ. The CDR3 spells CASSQVNVKPVGVWGQYF. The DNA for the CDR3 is TGTGCCAGCAGCCAAGTGAATGTTAAGCCAGTAGGGGTTTGGGGGCAGTACTTC.

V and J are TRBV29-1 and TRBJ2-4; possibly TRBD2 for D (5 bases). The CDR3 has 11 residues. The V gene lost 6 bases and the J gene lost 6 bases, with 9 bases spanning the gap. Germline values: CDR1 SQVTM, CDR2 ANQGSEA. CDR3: CSVPAGNIQYF. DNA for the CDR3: TGCAGCGTCCCCGCGGGAAACATTCAGTACTTC.

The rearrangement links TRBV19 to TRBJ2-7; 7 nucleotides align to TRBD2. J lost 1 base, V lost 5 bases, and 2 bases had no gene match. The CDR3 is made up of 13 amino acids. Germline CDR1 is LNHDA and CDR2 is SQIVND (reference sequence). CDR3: CASSLRESYEQYF. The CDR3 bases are TGTGCCAGTAGTCTGCGGGAGTCCTACGAGCAGTACTTC. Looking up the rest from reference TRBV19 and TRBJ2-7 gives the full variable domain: DGGITQSPKYLFRKEGQNVTLSCEQNLNHDAMYWYRQDPGQGLRLIYYSQIVNDFQKGDIAEGYSVSREKKESFPLTVTSAQKNPTAFYLCASSLRESYEQYFGPGTRLTVT.

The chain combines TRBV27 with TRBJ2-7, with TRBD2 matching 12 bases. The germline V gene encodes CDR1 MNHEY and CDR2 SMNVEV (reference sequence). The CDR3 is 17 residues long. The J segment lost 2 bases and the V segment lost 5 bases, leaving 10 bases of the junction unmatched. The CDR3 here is CASSPRLAGAGAYEQYF. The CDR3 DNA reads TGTGCCAGCAGTCCCAGACTAGCGGGGGCCGGGGCCTACGAGCAGTACTTC.

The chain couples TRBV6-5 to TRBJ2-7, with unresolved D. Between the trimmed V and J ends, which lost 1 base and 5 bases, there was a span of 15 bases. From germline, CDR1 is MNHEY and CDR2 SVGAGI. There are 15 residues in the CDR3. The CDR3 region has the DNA TGTGCCAGCAGTTACTGGGGATCCAAAGGGCACGAGCAGTACTTC. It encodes CASSYWGSKGHEQYF.

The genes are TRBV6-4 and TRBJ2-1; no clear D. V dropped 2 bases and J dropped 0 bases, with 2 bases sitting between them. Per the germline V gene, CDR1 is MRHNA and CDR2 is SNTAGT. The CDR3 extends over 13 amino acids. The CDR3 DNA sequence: TGTGCCAGCAGTGACGTCTCCTACAATGAGCAGTTCTTC. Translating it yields CASSDVSYNEQFF.

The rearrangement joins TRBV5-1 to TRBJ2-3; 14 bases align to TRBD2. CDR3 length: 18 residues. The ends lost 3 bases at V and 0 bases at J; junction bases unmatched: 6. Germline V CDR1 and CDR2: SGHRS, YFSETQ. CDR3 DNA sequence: TGCGCCAGCAGCTCAGGACTAGCGGGGGGCCTTAGCACAGATACGCAGTATTTT. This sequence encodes CASSSGLAGGLSTDTQYF.

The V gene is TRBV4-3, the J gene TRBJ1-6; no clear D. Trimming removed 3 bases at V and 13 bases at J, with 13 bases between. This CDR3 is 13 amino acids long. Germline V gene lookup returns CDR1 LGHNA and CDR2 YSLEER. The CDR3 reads CASSQMGRAPLHF. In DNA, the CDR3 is TGCGCCAGCAGCCAGATGGGAAGGGCCCCCCTCCACTTT.

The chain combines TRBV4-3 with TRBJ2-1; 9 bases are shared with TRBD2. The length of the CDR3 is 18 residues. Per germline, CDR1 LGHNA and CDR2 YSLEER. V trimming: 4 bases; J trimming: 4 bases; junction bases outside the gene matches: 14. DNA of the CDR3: TGCGCCAGCAGCCGGGACTGGCGGGGGGGCGAAAGTTACAATGAGCAGTTCTTC. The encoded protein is CASSRDWRGGESYNEQFF.

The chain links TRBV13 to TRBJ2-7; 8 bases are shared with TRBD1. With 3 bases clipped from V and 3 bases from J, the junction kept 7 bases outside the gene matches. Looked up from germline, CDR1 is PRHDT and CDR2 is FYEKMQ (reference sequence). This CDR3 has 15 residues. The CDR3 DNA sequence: TGTGCCAGCAGCTTTTATCAGGGGGCTAACTACGAGCAGTACTTC. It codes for CASSFYQGANYEQYF.

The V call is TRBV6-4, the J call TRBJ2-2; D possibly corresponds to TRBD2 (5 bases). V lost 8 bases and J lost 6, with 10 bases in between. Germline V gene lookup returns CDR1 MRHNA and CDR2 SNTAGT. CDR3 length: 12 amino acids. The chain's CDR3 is CASSKRAGELFF. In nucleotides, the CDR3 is TGTGCCAGCTCGAAGAGGGCCGGGGAGCTGTTTTTT.

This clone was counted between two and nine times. In DNA, the CDR3 is TGTGCCAGCAGCTTAGGGACAGGGGTATGGGGAGCTTTCTTT. Its protein is CASSLGTGVWGAFF. The chain recombines TRBV7-9 with TRBJ1-1; the match to TRBD1 covers 9 bases. CDR1 SEHNR and CDR2 FQNEAQ come from the germline V gene (reference sequence). Unmatched junction bases numbered 7, after V lost 1 base and J lost 10 bases. CDR3 length: 14 amino acids.

The CDR3 coding sequence is TGCGCCAGCAGCCAAGTCCCCACAGGGAAGGTCGTATATGGCTACACCTTC. Its translation: CASSQVPTGKVVYGYTF. The rearrangement links TRBV4-1 to TRBJ1-2; a possible D gene is TRBD1 (6 bases). Germline V gives CDR1 MGHRA, CDR2 YSYEKL. V lost 1 base and J 5 bases, leaving 20 bases between the germline ends. The CDR3 runs to 17 residues.

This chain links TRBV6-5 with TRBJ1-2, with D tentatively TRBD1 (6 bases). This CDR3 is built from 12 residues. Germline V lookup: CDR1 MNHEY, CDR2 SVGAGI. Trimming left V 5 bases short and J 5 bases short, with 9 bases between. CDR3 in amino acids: CASSLQGYGYTF. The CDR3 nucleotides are TGTGCCAGCAGTCTCCAGGGGTATGGCTACACCTTC.

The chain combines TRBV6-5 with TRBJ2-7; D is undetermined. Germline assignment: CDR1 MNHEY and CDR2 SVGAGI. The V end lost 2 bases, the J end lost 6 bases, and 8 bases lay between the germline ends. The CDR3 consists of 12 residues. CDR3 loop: CASSYRGFEQYF. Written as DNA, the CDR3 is TGTGCCAGCAGTTACCGTGGATTCGAGCAGTACTTC.

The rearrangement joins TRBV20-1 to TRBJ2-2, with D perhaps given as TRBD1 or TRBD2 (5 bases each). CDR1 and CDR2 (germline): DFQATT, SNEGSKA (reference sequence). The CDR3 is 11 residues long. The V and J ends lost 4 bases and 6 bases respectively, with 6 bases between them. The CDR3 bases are TGCAGTGCTATGGGGGCCGGGGAGCTGTTTTTT. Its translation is CSAMGAGELFF.

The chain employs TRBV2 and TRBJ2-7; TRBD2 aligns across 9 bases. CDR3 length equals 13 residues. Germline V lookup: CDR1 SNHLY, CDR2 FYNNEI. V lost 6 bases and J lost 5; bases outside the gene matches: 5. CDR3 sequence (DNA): TGTGCCAGCAGGACTAGCGGAGGCCACGAGCAGTACTTC. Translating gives CASRTSGGHEQYF.

The CDR3 loop is CASRKQGVTNYGYTF. In nucleotides, the CDR3 is TGTGCCAGCAGAAAACAGGGGGTTACTAACTATGGCTACACCTTC. This chain joins TRBV6-5 and TRBJ1-2; 8 bases are shared with TRBD1. The germline V gene has CDR1 MNHEY and CDR2 SVGAGI. CDR3 length equals 15 residues. With V trimmed by 6 bases and J by 0 bases, 6 bases remained unmatched.

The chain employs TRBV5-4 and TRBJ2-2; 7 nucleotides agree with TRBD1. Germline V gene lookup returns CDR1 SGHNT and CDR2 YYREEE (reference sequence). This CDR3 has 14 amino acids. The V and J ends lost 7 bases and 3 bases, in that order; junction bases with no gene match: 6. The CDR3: CASLDRAHTGELFF. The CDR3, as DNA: TGTGCCAGCCTTGACAGGGCGCACACCGGGGAGCTGTTTTTT.

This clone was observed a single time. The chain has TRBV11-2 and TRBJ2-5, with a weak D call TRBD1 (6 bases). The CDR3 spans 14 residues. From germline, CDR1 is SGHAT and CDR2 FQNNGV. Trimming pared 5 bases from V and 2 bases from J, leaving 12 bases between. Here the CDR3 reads CASSRGQLQETQYF. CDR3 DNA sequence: TGTGCCAGCAGCCGCGGACAGTTACAAGAGACCCAGTACTTC.

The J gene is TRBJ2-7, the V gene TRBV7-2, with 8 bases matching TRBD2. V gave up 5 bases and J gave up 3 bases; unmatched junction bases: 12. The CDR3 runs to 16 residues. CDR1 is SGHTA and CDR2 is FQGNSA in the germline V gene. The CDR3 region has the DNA TGTGCCAGCAGCCGGACCCCGGGAGGGGCCCACTACGAGCAGTACTTC. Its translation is CASSRTPGGAHYEQYF.